This passage covers 12 T cell receptor beta chains from one sample sequenced in a study of T cell responses to AZD1222 COVID-19 vaccine. Sequenced by immunoSEQ multiplex PCR; TCRdb stores in-frame clones only, minus some. This sample carries more than 100,000 clones, around 90% of them seen once, and the ten largest clones take 1.2%. Source: peripheral blood, taken on day 0 of AZD1222 vaccination. Source of these receptors: an adult in good health.

DNA for the CDR3: TGTGCCAGCAGCGAGGGGGTGACAGGGGGCCGTGATGGCTACACCTTC. Protein sequence: CASSEGVTGGRDGYTF. The V call is TRBV9, the J call TRBJ1-2; 10 nucleotides agree with TRBD1. CDR1 SGDLS and CDR2 YYNGEE come from the germline V gene. The CDR3 runs 16 residues. Germline trimming cut 3 bases from V and 6 bases from J; bases unmatched to any gene: 11.

The rearrangement links TRBV5-4 to TRBJ2-1; D is tentatively TRBD1 or TRBD2 (5 bases each). The CDR3 totals 16 residues. Looked up from germline, CDR1 is SGHNT and CDR2 is YYREEE (reference sequence). V lost 4 bases to trimming and J lost 7 bases, with 21 bases between them. The CDR3 DNA is TGTGCCAGCAGCCCCGGCCGGGACCCGCAATGGAATGAGCAGTTCTTC. Amino acid sequence: CASSPGRDPQWNEQFF.

This chain joins TRBV6-5 and TRBJ1-2; possible D gene TRBD1, 6 bases. The CDR3 runs to 13 residues. Trimming pared 2 bases from V and 6 bases from J, leaving 10 bases between. Germline CDR1 MNHEY, CDR2 SVGAGI. The CDR3 is CASSYGSGDGYTF. CDR3 nucleotides: TGTGCCAGCAGTTACGGATCAGGGGATGGCTACACCTTC.

The gene calls are TRBV9 and TRBJ2-5; the D gene is possibly TRBD1 (6 bases). The CDR3 sequence is 15 residues long. V lost 0 bases and J lost 5, with 14 bases in between. Germline assignment: CDR1 SGDLS and CDR2 YYNGEE. The DNA of the CDR3 is TGTGCCAGCAGCGTAGATACAGGGCGAAGGGAGACCCAGTACTTC. This encodes CASSVDTGRRETQYF.

V is TRBV5-5 and J is TRBJ1-2; D may be TRBD1 (5 bases). There are 14 residues in the CDR3. CDR1 SGHKS and CDR2 YYEKEE come from the germline V gene (reference sequence). Trimming left V 6 bases short and J 0 bases short, with 12 bases between. CDR3 residues: CASTRGDSNYGYTF. CDR3 sequence (DNA): TGTGCCAGCACCCGGGGGGATTCTAACTATGGCTACACCTTC.

This clone was counted only a few times. CDR3: CASSLGGTGGPTNEKLFF. The CDR3 region has the DNA TGTGCCAGCAGCTTGGGTGGTACAGGAGGTCCCACTAATGAAAAACTGTTTTTT. This rearrangement joins TRBV5-8 to TRBJ1-4, with a weak D call TRBD1 (5 bases). Looked up from germline, CDR1 is SGHTS and CDR2 is YDEGEE. The V end lost 0 bases, the J end lost 2 bases, and 17 bases lay between the germline ends. This CDR3 has 18 amino acids.

The CDR3 loop reads CASREAGANYGYTF. CDR3 coding DNA: TGTGCCAGCAGGGAGGCGGGAGCTAACTATGGCTACACCTTC. The chain couples TRBV7-2 to TRBJ1-2; D not certain. V lost 6 bases to trimming and J lost 0 bases, with 11 bases between them. The CDR3 totals 14 residues. Germline V CDR1 and CDR2: SGHTA, FQGNSA.

The chain uses TRBV7-9 and TRBJ1-1; the match to TRBD1 covers 7 bases. Germline-derived CDR1 and CDR2 are SEHNR and FQNEAQ (reference sequence). This CDR3 comprises 15 residues. With V trimmed by 5 bases and J by 2 bases, 8 bases remained unmatched. The CDR3 reads CASSHPGGLNTEAFF. The CDR3 DNA reads as TGTGCCAGCAGCCATCCAGGGGGTCTAAACACTGAAGCTTTCTTT. The variable domain in full, with the rest retrieved from reference TRBV7-9 and TRBJ1-1, is DTGVSQNPRHKITKRGQNVTFRCDPISEHNRLYWYRQTLGQGPEFLTYFQNEAQLEKSRLLSDRFSAERPKGSFSTLEIQRTEQGDSAMYLCASSHPGGLNTEAFFGQGTRLTVV.

CDR3 coding DNA: TGTGCCACCAGCAGAGACACAGGGGGAAGCTATGGCTACACCTTC. Encoded protein: CATSRDTGGSYGYTF. V usage is TRBV15 and J usage is TRBJ1-2, with 8 bases aligning to TRBD1. CDR1 LNHNV and CDR2 YYDKDF come from the germline V gene (reference sequence). Trimming took 0 bases from V and 4 from J; bases not matched to a gene: 4. The CDR3 has 15 amino acids. The full variable domain, rest sourced from reference TRBV15 and TRBJ1-2, is DAMVIQNPRYQVTQFGKPVTLSCSQTLNHNVMYWYQQKSSQAPKLLFHYYDKDFNNEADTPDNFQSRRPNTSFCFLDIRSPGLGDTAMYLCATSRDTGGSYGYTFGSGTRLTVV.

The chain carries TRBV10-1 and TRBJ2-3; 12 nucleotides agree with TRBD1. This CDR3 is built from 14 residues. Germline V lookup: CDR1 WNHNN, CDR2 SYGVQD (reference sequence). The ends lost 5 bases at V and 4 bases at J; junction bases unmatched: 1. The CDR3: CASSWDRGPDTQYF. For the CDR3, the DNA is TGCGCCAGCAGTTGGGACAGGGGGCCAGATACGCAGTATTTT.

This chain joins TRBV7-2 and TRBJ2-3; D is uncertain. The CDR3 consists of 14 residues. The germline gives CDR1 SGHTA, CDR2 FQGNSA. Trimming took off 0 bases at V and 5 bases at J, with 9 bases between the two ends. The CDR3 spells CASSLARAGDTQYF. Here the CDR3 DNA reads TGTGCCAGCAGCTTAGCCCGAGCCGGAGATACGCAGTATTTT.

V is TRBV3-1 (or the pseudogene TRBV3-2) and J is TRBJ1-2; TRBD1 matches 9 bases. Germline V gives CDR1 LGHDT, CDR2 YNNKEL (reference sequence). This CDR3 spans 15 amino acids. Trimming took 4 bases from V and 6 from J; bases not matched to a gene: 9. CDR3 in DNA: TGTGCCAGCAGCCGAAAATTACAGGGGGCGGATGGCTACACCTTC. Its translation is CASSRKLQGADGYTF.